This record looks at one TCR beta chain sequence and its context. This entry is derived from a study of blood T cell repertoires in COVID-19. Participants were aged about 18 to 100 years from some 24 US areas. Authors' data handling: Reference gene primer amplification gave nucleated cell count estimates. Assay: immunoSEQ multiplex PCR; the TCRdb copy retains only in-frame clones and omits some. V, J and clone size derive from that table, while D and trimming were established from the DNA sequence. The table includes over 130,000 clones, 70% to 85% detected once. This CDR3 contains 13 residues. Per germline, CDR1 MDHEN and CDR2 SYDVKM. V was cut by 2 bases and J by 3 bases, with 7 bases left in between.

The chain employs TRBV28 and TRBJ1-2; D remains ambiguous. This sequence was found in a woman aged 18-29 years who had been exposed to COVID-19. The sample consisted of PBMCs or T cells enriched from blood (not recorded which). CDR3 sequence (DNA): TGTGCCAGCAGTTTAACGCAGGACTATGGCTACACCTTC. Translated: CASSLTQDYGYTF.